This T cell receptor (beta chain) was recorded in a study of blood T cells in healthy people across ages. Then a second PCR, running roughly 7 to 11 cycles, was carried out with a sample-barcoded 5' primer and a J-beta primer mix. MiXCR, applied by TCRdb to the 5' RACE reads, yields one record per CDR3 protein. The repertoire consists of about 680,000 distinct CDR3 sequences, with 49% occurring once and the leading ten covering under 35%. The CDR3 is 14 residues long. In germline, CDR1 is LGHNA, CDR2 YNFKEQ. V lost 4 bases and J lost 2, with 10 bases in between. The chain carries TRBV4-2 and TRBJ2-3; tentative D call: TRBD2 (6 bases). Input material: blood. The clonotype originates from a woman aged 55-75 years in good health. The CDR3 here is CASSREADTDTQYF. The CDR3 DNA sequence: TGTGCCAGCAGCCGGGAGGCGGACACAGATACGCAGTATTTT.